The 6 T cell receptor beta chains reported below all come from one sample, sequenced in a study of CD8 T cells in ankylosing spondylitis (dated by TCRdb to between 2016 and 2019). Library creation used 5' RACE. The sample was run on an Illumina HiSeq 2500. TCRdb ran its own pipeline on the public reads, namely fastp trimming at Q25 and MiXCR clone calling, and kept in-frame beta chains. Each entry is one CDR3 protein sequence, shown with its most common DNA and genes. The sample includes more than 500,000 distinct CDR3 sequences, with approximately 5.3% observed a single time. The top ten clones comprise under 4.5% of the sample. No antigen has been identified for these receptors. The investigation overall reported the following: Blood from ankylosing spondylitis patients appeared to be characterized by a TCR beta motif made up of seven or eight highly homologous amino acid variants.

The material sequenced was blood, either unsorted or a sorted T cell fraction (not recorded which). Source of these receptors: a male donor with ankylosing spondylitis.

This clonotype was counted many times. The V and J genes are TRBV29-1 and TRBJ1-2; no clear D. The CDR3 contains 10 residues. V was trimmed by 4 bases and J by 6 bases, leaving 6 bases between them. CDR1 and CDR2 (germline): SQVTM, ANQGSEA. The CDR3 spells CSVGHDGYTF. CDR3 coding DNA: TGCAGCGTTGGGCACGATGGCTACACCTTC.

This clonotype was recorded a few times. The chain combines TRBV7-2 with TRBJ2-5; 9 bases map to TRBD2. The trim removed 4 bases at V and 1 base at J, leaving 4 bases unmatched. CDR1 is SGHTA and CDR2 is FQGNSA in the germline V gene. The CDR3 contains 15 residues. This CDR3 is CASSYLAGVQETQYF. The DNA of the CDR3 is TGTGCCAGCAGCTACTTAGCGGGGGTCCAAGAGACCCAGTACTTC.

This clonotype was seen at least ten times. The rearrangement uses TRBV12-3 or TRBV12-4 and TRBJ1-2; possible D gene TRBD1, 5 bases. This CDR3 region has 14 residues. V was clipped by 8 bases and J by 4 bases, with 17 bases between them. The CDR3 spells CASCRGGSTYGYTF. As DNA, the CDR3 is TGTGCCAGCTGCCGGGGGGGATCGACCTATGGCTACACCTTC.

This clonotype was detected many times. The chain couples TRBV7-6 to TRBJ2-5; 8 positions match TRBD2. Trimming cost V 6 bases and J 5 bases; bases outside gene matches: 8. The CDR3 loop spans 14 amino acids. CDR1 is SGHVS, CDR2 FNYEAQ, per germline. CDR3 amino acids: CASRYEAGAETQYF. The CDR3 DNA is TGTGCCAGCAGATATGAAGCGGGAGCCGAGACCCAGTACTTC. Based on the CDR3 plus reference TRBV7-6 and TRBJ2-5, the full variable domain is GAGVSQSPRYKVTKRGQDVALRCDPISGHVSLYWYRQALGQGPEFLTYFNYEAQQDKSGLPNDRFSAERPEGSISTLTIQRTEQRDSAMYRCASRYEAGAETQYFGPGTRLLVL.

This clonotype was seen ten or more times. The rearrangement links TRBV6-6 to TRBJ2-5; D is perhaps TRBD2 (5 bases). The CDR3 spans 13 residues. Germline V CDR1 and CDR2: MNHNY, SVGAGI (reference sequence). Deletions cut 6 bases from V and 3 bases from J, with 11 bases between. Written as DNA, the CDR3 is TGTGCCAGCAGAGACACGGGAAAAGAGACCCAGTACTTC. It specifies CASRDTGKETQYF.

At least ten counts were recorded for this clonotype. The chain links TRBV7-6 to TRBJ2-3; 9 nucleotides match TRBD2. Germline assignment: CDR1 SGHVS and CDR2 FNYEAQ. V lost 4 bases, J lost 3 bases, and 14 bases stayed unmatched. This CDR3 comprises 18 residues. Here the CDR3 reads CASSSRLGSGSSTDTQYF. The CDR3, as DNA: TGTGCCAGCAGCTCCCGTTTAGGTAGCGGGAGTAGTACAGATACGCAGTATTTT.